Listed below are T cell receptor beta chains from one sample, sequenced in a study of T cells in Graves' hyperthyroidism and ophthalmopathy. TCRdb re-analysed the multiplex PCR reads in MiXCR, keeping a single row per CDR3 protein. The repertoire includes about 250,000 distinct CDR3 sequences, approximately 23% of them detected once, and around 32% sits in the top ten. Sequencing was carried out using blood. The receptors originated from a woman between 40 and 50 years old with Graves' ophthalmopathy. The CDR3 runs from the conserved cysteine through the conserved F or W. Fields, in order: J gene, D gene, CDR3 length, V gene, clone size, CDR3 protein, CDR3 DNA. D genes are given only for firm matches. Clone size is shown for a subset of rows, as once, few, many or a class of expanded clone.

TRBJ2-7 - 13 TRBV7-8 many CASSGEVAYEQYF TGTGCCAGCTCGGGGGAGGTAGCCTACGAGCAGTACTTC
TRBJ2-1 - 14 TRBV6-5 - CASSPRLDYNEQFF TGTGCCAGCAGTCCTCGACTAGATTACAATGAGCAGTTCTTC
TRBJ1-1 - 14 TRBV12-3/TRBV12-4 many CASSEQHLNTEAFF TGTGCCAGCAGTGAACAGCACTTGAACACTGAAGCTTTCTTT
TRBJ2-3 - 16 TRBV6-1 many CASRQRINQGTDTQYF TGTGCCAGCAGGCAAAGGATTAATCAGGGCACAGATACGCAGTATTTT
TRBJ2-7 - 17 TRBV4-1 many CASSQDLDGSNSYEQYF TGCGCCAGCAGCCAAGATTTAGACGGATCAAACTCCTACGAGCAGTACTTC
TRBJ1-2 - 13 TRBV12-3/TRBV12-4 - CASNREGTYGYTF TGTGCCTCAAATAGGGAGGGAACTTATGGCTACACCTTC
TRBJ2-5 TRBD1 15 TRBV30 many CAWSVRAGGGETQYF TGTGCCTGGAGTGTACGGGCAGGGGGCGGGGAGACCCAGTACTTC
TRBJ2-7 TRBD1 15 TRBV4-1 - CASSPANRGTYEQYF TGCGCCAGCAGCCCCGCTAACAGGGGTACCTACGAGCAGTACTTC
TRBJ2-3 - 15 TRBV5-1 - CASSLVTGGTDTQYF TGCGCCAGCAGCTTGGTTACGGGAGGCACAGATACGCAGTATTTT
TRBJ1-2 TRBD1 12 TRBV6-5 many CASSTGGFGYTF TGTGCCAGCAGTACAGGGGGTTTTGGCTACACCTTC
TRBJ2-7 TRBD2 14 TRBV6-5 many CASSYRGDSYEQYF TGTGCCAGCAGTTACCGGGGGGACTCCTACGAGCAGTACTTC
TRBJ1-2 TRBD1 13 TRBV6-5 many CASSSGGGDGYTF TGTGCCAGCAGTTCCGGAGGGGGCGACGGCTACACCTTC
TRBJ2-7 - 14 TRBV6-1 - CASSVAESSYEQYF TGTGCCAGCAGTGTAGCGGAAAGCTCCTACGAGCAGTACTTC
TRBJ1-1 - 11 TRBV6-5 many CASSYGPRAFF TGTGCCAGCAGTTACGGTCCGAGGGCTTTCTTT